This T cell receptor beta chain was obtained from a study of CXCR3-negative and CXCR3-positive naive CD8 T cells. Overall study results and limits: Memory CD8+ cells showed much lower diversity, while both naive subsets displayed comparably high diversity.

The CDR3 covers 14 residues. The germline CDR1 and CDR2 sequences are SEHNR and FQNEAQ (reference sequence). Naive CD8+ T lymphocytes were specified as CD45RO-CCR7+CD27+CD95-. With regard to this clonotype: The antigen remains unidentified.

The authors made the TRB cDNA libraries by 5' RACE using UMI labels. TCRdb reprocessed the 5' RACE reads and keeps a single row for each CDR3 protein, giving no DNA. The table lists tens of thousands of distinct CDR3 sequences. Sample: naive CXCR3- CD8+ T cells from blood. Subset noted: CD45RO-CCR7+CD27+CD95- naive CD8+ T cells lacking CXCR3 (TNR3-). This receptor was taken from a human donor in good health. Some clones in this sample may be carry-over from other donors' samples. The rearrangement links TRBV7-9 to TRBJ2-7. Here the CDR3 reads CASSSVGERGEQYF. The variable domain in full, completed from reference TRBV7-9 and TRBJ2-7, reads DTGVSQNPRHKITKRGQNVTFRCDPISEHNRLYWYRQTLGQGPEFLTYFQNEAQLEKSRLLSDRFSAERPKGSFSTLEIQRTEQGDSAMYLCASSSVGERGEQYFGPGTRLTVT.